Following are 22 T cell receptor beta chains from one sample sequenced in a study of blood T cell repertoires in COVID-19. Measured with immunoSEQ multiplex PCR; TCRdb has only the in-frame clones, and not every one. The table shows around 180,000 clones, with roughly 81% occurring only once. The sequenced sample was peripheral blood. The receptors shown here come from a woman older than 75 with COVID-19, enrolled during active disease.

This clone was found once. V and J are TRBV5-8 and TRBJ1-6; D is perhaps TRBD1 (5 bases). Trimming shortened V by 3 bases and J by 10 bases, and 20 bases separated the two germline ends. Germline V gives CDR1 SGHTS, CDR2 YDEGEE. The length of the CDR3 is 16 residues. The CDR3 region has the DNA TGTGCCAGCAGCTGGGACTTCCGCCCTAGGGAATCACCCCTCCACTTT. As protein: CASSWDFRPRESPLHF.

This chain uses TRBV15 with TRBJ2-1; 9 nucleotides match TRBD2. Trimming took 3 bases from V and 4 from J; bases not matched to a gene: 7. The CDR3 spans 16 residues. Germline-derived CDR1 and CDR2 are LNHNV and YYDKDF (reference sequence). CDR3: CATSRRLAGIYNEQFF. The CDR3 nucleotides read TGTGCCACCAGCAGGCGGCTAGCGGGGATTTACAATGAGCAGTTCTTC.

This clone was seen more than once but under ten times. The chain carries TRBV10-3 and TRBJ1-2; 7 bases are shared with TRBD1. The length of the CDR3 is 12 residues. Germline-derived CDR1 and CDR2 are ENHRY and SYGVKD. V shed 6 bases and J 8 bases; nucleotides not matched to a gene: 6. In nucleotides, the CDR3 is TGTGCCATCAGCAACACAGGGGAAGGCTACACCTTC. Translation: CAISNTGEGYTF.

The chain is built from TRBV7-2 and TRBJ1-2; a possible D gene is TRBD1 (5 bases). Germline CDR1 and CDR2: SGHTA and FQGNSA. The CDR3 has 15 amino acids. The V gene lost 5 bases and the J gene lost 4 bases, with 17 bases spanning the gap. CDR3 coding DNA: TGTGCCAGCAGCGCGGGCGGTGGGGGGAGCTATGGCTACACCTTC. This sequence encodes CASSAGGGGSYGYTF. Full variable domain (remainder filled in from reference TRBV7-2 and TRBJ1-2): GAGVSQSPSNKVTEKGKDVELRCDPISGHTALYWYRQSLGQGLEFLIYFQGNSAPDKSGLPSDRFSAERTGGSVSTLTIQRTQQEDSAVYLCASSAGGGGSYGYTFGSGTRLTVV.

Here the CDR3 reads CASRKTGNTEAFF. In nucleotides, the CDR3 is TGTGCCAGCAGGAAGACAGGAAACACTGAAGCTTTCTTT. The rearrangement links TRBV27 to TRBJ1-1, with a possible D match to TRBD1 (6 bases). Per the germline V gene, CDR1 is MNHEY and CDR2 is SMNVEV (reference sequence). Trimming took off 6 bases at V and 2 bases at J, with 10 bases between the two ends. There are 13 residues in the CDR3.

This sequence joins TRBV6-5 and TRBJ1-2; 7 nucleotides line up with TRBD1. Germline loops: CDR1 MNHEY, CDR2 SVGAGI. This CDR3 comprises 13 residues. The trim removed 6 bases at V and 4 bases at J, leaving 5 bases unmatched. DNA of the CDR3: TGTGCCAGCAGACGACAGGGAAGCTATGGCTACACCTTC. Residues: CASRRQGSYGYTF.

As DNA, the CDR3 is TGTGCCAGCAGCTTAAGACCGGGACAGCACCAAGAGACCCAGTACTTC. This gives the protein CASSLRPGQHQETQYF. The chain is built from TRBV7-2 and TRBJ2-5; 7 nucleotides match TRBD1. The CDR3 length is 16 residues. The V segment lost 2 bases and the J segment 0 bases; nucleotides outside the gene matches: 6. Germline CDR1 SGHTA, CDR2 FQGNSA.

J is TRBJ2-1 and V is TRBV13, with 9 bases fitting TRBD1. The CDR3 has 14 amino acids. Germline CDR1 and CDR2: PRHDT and FYEKMQ (reference sequence). Unmatched junction bases numbered 9, after V lost 0 bases and J lost 15 bases. DNA for the CDR3: TGTGCCAGCAGCTTAGGCTCCTGGACAGGGGATGGGTTCTTC. Its protein is CASSLGSWTGDGFF.

V is TRBV28 and J is TRBJ2-1, with TRBD1 matching 9 bases. Germline V lookup: CDR1 MDHEN, CDR2 SYDVKM. The CDR3 has 14 residues. The J segment lost 6 bases and the V segment lost 6 bases, leaving 6 bases of the junction unmatched. For the CDR3, the DNA is TGTGCCAGCAGCCGACAGGGGGTCCCCAATGAGCAGTTCTTC. This sequence encodes CASSRQGVPNEQFF.

The V gene is TRBV18, the J gene TRBJ2-5, with D uncertain. V was shortened by 2 bases and J by 4 bases, with 11 bases between the two germline ends. The CDR3 spans 14 residues. Germline assignment: CDR1 KGHSH and CDR2 LQKENI. The CDR3 DNA sequence: TGTGCCAGCTCACCATTTGCGGTTTCAGAGACCCAGTACTTC. Protein: CASSPFAVSETQYF.

This chain connects TRBV15 to TRBJ1-4, with D unclear. The CDR3 consists of 15 residues. The germline V and J ends were trimmed by 3 bases and 6 bases, with 14 bases remaining between them. Germline CDR1 is LNHNV and CDR2 is YYDKDF (reference sequence). Written as DNA, the CDR3 is TGTGCCACCAGCAGCCGTTATTCGGTAGATGAAAAACTGTTTTTT. It encodes CATSSRYSVDEKLFF.

The chain carries TRBV7-9 and TRBJ1-2; D call uncertain. Per germline, CDR1 SEHNR and CDR2 FQNEAQ (reference sequence). The CDR3 loop spans 12 amino acids. V was clipped by 4 bases and J by 8 bases, with 11 bases between them. The CDR3 DNA sequence: TGTGCCAGCAGCTACGTGGGAGGCGGCTACACCTTC. It translates to CASSYVGGGYTF.

The chain recombines TRBV27 with TRBJ1-3, with D perhaps matching TRBD1 (6 bases). CDR1 MNHEY and CDR2 SMNVEV come from the germline V gene (reference sequence). V lost 4 bases and J lost 0, with 13 bases in between. The CDR3 is made up of 16 amino acids. In DNA form, the CDR3 reads TGTGCCAGCAGTTATACAGGGCGCTTCTCTGGAAACACCATATATTTT. It is translated as CASSYTGRFSGNTIYF.

The rearrangement links TRBV18 to TRBJ2-7; TRBD2 matches at 13 bases. The CDR3 loop spans 16 amino acids. Germline V gene lookup returns CDR1 KGHSH and CDR2 LQKENI. J was trimmed by 3 bases and V by 3 bases; bases with no gene match: 5. CDR3 residues: CASSPLTSGGLYEQYF. The DNA for the CDR3 is TGTGCCAGCTCACCGCTGACTAGCGGGGGGCTCTACGAGCAGTACTTC.

J is TRBJ2-7 and V is TRBV28, with TRBD2 identical over 7 bases. CDR3 length: 16 amino acids. Germline loops: CDR1 MDHEN, CDR2 SYDVKM. J lost 7 bases, V lost 5 bases, and 17 bases had no gene match. CDR3 in DNA: TGTGCCAGCAGTATTCCCTTTCTAGCGGCCGCCTCTGAGCAGTACTTC. Amino acid sequence: CASSIPFLAAASEQYF.

The chain is built from TRBV11-2 and TRBJ2-5; 7 positions agree with TRBD2. The CDR3 sequence is 14 residues long. The trim removed 2 bases at V and 3 bases at J, leaving 3 bases unmatched. In germline, CDR1 is SGHAT, CDR2 FQNNGV. The CDR3 DNA reads as TGTGCCAGCAGCTTAATGGGGGGGAAAGAGACCCAGTACTTC. Translation: CASSLMGGKETQYF.

The chain is built from TRBV10-3 and TRBJ1-1, with D unclear. The CDR3 has 13 residues. Germline CDR1 is ENHRY and CDR2 is SYGVKD. V lost 10 bases to trimming and J lost 0 bases, with 12 bases between them. The CDR3 DNA reads as TGTGCCACCGGAGGACGGGTGAACACTGAAGCTTTCTTT. This sequence encodes CATGGRVNTEAFF.

The sample holds a few counts of this clone. This chain uses TRBV23-1 with TRBJ2-7; D remains unclear. TRBV23-1 is labeled an ORF, and its function is uncertain. The length of the CDR3 is 11 residues. V was pared by 9 bases and J by 5 bases, with 11 bases between. CDR3 sequence reads: CARLSVDEQYF. The CDR3, as DNA: TGCGCCAGGCTGTCGGTCGACGAGCAGTACTTC.

This clone was observed a few times. The rearrangement links TRBV9 to TRBJ1-2; D gene ambiguous. From germline, CDR1 is SGDLS and CDR2 YYNGEE. V lost 3 bases and J 2 bases, leaving 14 bases between the germline ends. CDR3 length equals 15 residues. Written as DNA, the CDR3 is TGTGCCAGCAGCGGCGCTTTCTGGAGGAACTATGGCTACACCTTC. It yields the protein CASSGAFWRNYGYTF.

The chain links TRBV14 to TRBJ2-5; no clear D. V lost 5 bases and J 5 bases, leaving 12 bases between the germline ends. Per the germline V gene, CDR1 is SGHDN and CDR2 is FVKESK. This CDR3 comprises 13 residues. CDR3 region: CASSRNSQETQYF. The CDR3 coding sequence is TGTGCCAGCAGCAGGAACAGCCAGGAGACCCAGTACTTC.

The chain carries TRBV9 and TRBJ1-5; a possible D gene is TRBD1 (6 bases). This CDR3 spans 15 amino acids. The ends were cut back, 0 bases at V and 5 bases at J, with 12 bases in the middle. CDR1 is SGDLS, CDR2 YYNGEE, per germline. This CDR3 reads CASSVEGERDQPQHF. CDR3 nucleotides: TGTGCCAGCAGCGTAGAGGGGGAAAGAGATCAGCCCCAGCATTTT.

The chain has TRBV21-1 and TRBJ1-6; the table's TRBD1 call for D was not verified on the DNA. TRBV21-1 is marked as a pseudogene. This CDR3 comprises 18 residues. The CDR3 DNA reads TGTGCCAGCAGCAAAGCGCTCCTTTCCCGGGACAGGAATTCACCCCTCCACTTT. Its translation is CASSKALLSRDRNSPLHF.